The 24 T cell receptor beta chains listed next were all sequenced from one sample in a study of blood T cell repertoires in COVID-19. Only in-frame clones appear in the TCRdb table, and some are missing; sequencing was by immunoSEQ multiplex PCR. The data show tens of thousands of clones, approximately 88% seen once. The sequencing sample was made of peripheral blood. These receptors were collected from an elderly man with active or convalescent COVID-19.

The rearrangement joins TRBV7-2 to TRBJ2-7, with 8 positions matching TRBD2. J gave up 5 bases and V 8 bases, and 8 bases lay outside the gene matches. The V gene's germline CDR1 is SGHTA and CDR2 FQGNSA. This CDR3 has 13 residues. In DNA form, the CDR3 reads TGTGCCAGCGCCCCGGGAGGGATCGACGAGCAGTACTTC. Translation gives CASAPGGIDEQYF.

The CDR3: CASSAQGHTGELFF. For the CDR3, the DNA is TGTGCCAGCAGTGCCCAGGGCCACACCGGGGAGCTGTTTTTT. V is TRBV6-4 and J is TRBJ2-2, with D tentatively TRBD1 (5 bases). The CDR3 extends over 14 amino acids. Trimming stripped 4 bases from V and 3 bases from J, with 9 bases between. Germline CDR1 and CDR2: MRHNA and SNTAGT.

A word on this clone: Other DNA variants within this sample encode the same CDR3. The DNA of the CDR3 is TGTGCCAGCAAGGACAGGGTGAATGAAAAACTGTTTTTT. Protein: CASKDRVNEKLFF. The J gene is TRBJ1-4, the V gene TRBV27, with 8 positions matching TRBD1. This CDR3 has 13 residues. Germline V gives CDR1 MNHEY, CDR2 SMNVEV (reference sequence). Losses at the gene ends were 7 bases for V and 5 bases for J; bases not matched to a gene: 3.

The table lists this clone with a count of one. The chain recombines TRBV6-2 or TRBV6-3 with TRBJ2-1; TRBD2 matches 11 bases. With V trimmed by 2 bases and J by 4 bases, 10 bases remained unmatched. Germline V gives CDR1 MNHEY, CDR2 SVGEGT. This CDR3 region has 18 residues. Written as DNA, the CDR3 is TGTGCCAGCAGTTACACTTTGACTAGCGGGATTCGTTACAATGAGCAGTTCTTC. It encodes CASSYTLTSGIRYNEQFF.

The rearrangement uses TRBV30 and TRBJ1-5, with 8 bases matching TRBD1. The CDR3 is 14 residues long. With V trimmed by 2 bases and J by 7 bases, 7 bases remained unmatched. Germline lookup yields CDR1 GTSNPN and CDR2 SVGIG (reference sequence). CDR3 residues: CAWSTGQDLQPQHF. In DNA form, the CDR3 reads TGTGCCTGGAGTACGGGACAGGACCTCCAGCCCCAGCATTTT.

The chain joins TRBV6-5 to TRBJ2-7; 8 bases fit TRBD1. V was clipped by 0 bases and J by 3 bases; unmatched bases: 4. The CDR3 covers 15 residues. The V gene's germline CDR1 is MNHEY and CDR2 SVGAGI. CDR3 sequence: CASSYSQGANYEQYF. The CDR3 DNA sequence: TGTGCCAGCAGTTACTCGCAGGGGGCGAACTACGAGCAGTACTTC.

The chain is built from TRBV28 and TRBJ2-1; 15 bases agree with TRBD2. Germline V lookup: CDR1 MDHEN, CDR2 SYDVKM. The junction had 1 base not matched to a gene; V was cut back by 1 base and J by 3 bases. The CDR3 sequence is 17 residues long. CDR3 sequence reads: CASSLSGLAGGYNEQFF. The CDR3, as DNA: TGTGCCAGCAGTTTATCGGGACTAGCGGGAGGCTACAATGAGCAGTTCTTC.

This clone was seen a handful of times. This rearrangement joins TRBV3-1 (or the pseudogene TRBV3-2) to TRBJ2-2; D is perhaps TRBD1 (5 bases). CDR1 and CDR2 (germline): LGHDT, YNNKEL (reference sequence). The ends were cut back, 4 bases at V and 5 bases at J, with 5 bases in the middle. The CDR3 is made up of 12 amino acids. DNA for the CDR3: TGTGCCAGCAGCCGACAGACCGGGGAGCTGTTTTTT. Translated: CASSRQTGELFF.

V is TRBV3-1 (or the pseudogene TRBV3-2) and J is TRBJ1-6; 10 bases agree with TRBD1. From germline, CDR1 is LGHDT and CDR2 YNNKEL (reference sequence). This CDR3 contains 17 residues. Unmatched junction bases numbered 8, after V lost 6 bases and J lost 3 bases. The CDR3 is CASRFRDRGLYNSPLHF. As DNA, the CDR3 is TGTGCCAGCAGGTTCCGGGACAGGGGCCTCTATAATTCACCCCTCCACTTT.

This sequence joins TRBV30 and TRBJ1-2; 7 nucleotides agree with TRBD1. The germline CDR1 and CDR2 sequences are GTSNPN and SVGIG (reference sequence). J lost 4 bases, V lost 4 bases, and 6 bases had no gene match. CDR3 length: 13 residues. The CDR3 nucleotides are TGTGCCTGGACCACAGGGGTTCGCTATGGCTACACCTTC. It yields the protein CAWTTGVRYGYTF.

This chain links TRBV2 with TRBJ2-7; the match to TRBD1 covers 7 bases. Trimming removed 7 bases from V and 0 bases from J; junction bases left unmatched: 3. CDR3 size: 13 residues. Looked up from germline, CDR1 is SNHLY and CDR2 is FYNNEI. The DNA of the CDR3 is TGTGCCAGCACAGGACAGGTCTCCTACGAGCAGTACTTC. It encodes CASTGQVSYEQYF.

The V gene is TRBV6-1, the J gene TRBJ2-7; TRBD2 aligns across 15 bases. Germline CDR1 and CDR2: MNHNS and SASEGT. Germline trimming cut 4 bases from V and 1 base from J; bases unmatched to any gene: 8. The CDR3 is made up of 18 amino acids. The CDR3 here is CASSGTSGRALASYEQYF. The CDR3 DNA reads TGTGCCAGCAGTGGGACTAGCGGGAGGGCCTTAGCATCCTACGAGCAGTACTTC.

This rearrangement joins TRBV4-2 to TRBJ2-2, with a possible D match to TRBD1 (6 bases). The CDR3 sequence is 15 residues long. Germline V gives CDR1 LGHNA, CDR2 YNFKEQ. Trimming pared 0 bases from V and 3 bases from J, leaving 8 bases between. The DNA for the CDR3 is TGTGCCAGCAGCCAAGATGGGGGCTACACCGGGGAGCTGTTTTTT. Amino acids: CASSQDGGYTGELFF.

This chain connects TRBV5-1 to TRBJ2-2; 12 bases match TRBD1. Germline-derived CDR1 and CDR2 are SGHRS and YFSETQ. This CDR3 contains 16 residues. V was pared by 6 bases and J by 12 bases, with 15 bases of the junction left unmatched. The CDR3 nucleotides are TGCGCCAGCAAACCGGATCCGGGACAGGGGGCGATTAAGCTGTTTTTT. Its translation is CASKPDPGQGAIKLFF.

The chain links TRBV2 to TRBJ2-7; 12 nucleotides match TRBD1. Germline loops: CDR1 SNHLY, CDR2 FYNNEI. The CDR3 has 14 residues. The J segment lost 6 bases and the V segment lost 7 bases, leaving 7 bases of the junction unmatched. This CDR3 reads CASMRGQGAGEQYF. The DNA of the CDR3 is TGTGCCAGCATGAGGGGACAGGGGGCTGGCGAGCAGTACTTC.

This chain uses TRBV27 with TRBJ1-5, with D unclear. Per the germline V gene, CDR1 is MNHEY and CDR2 is SMNVEV (reference sequence). The CDR3 is 15 residues long. Trimming took off 2 bases at V and 6 bases at J, with 14 bases between the two ends. CDR3 sequence (DNA): TGTGCCAGCAGTTTAAGAGGGTATTGGGGTCAGCCCCAGCATTTT. As protein: CASSLRGYWGQPQHF.

The genes are TRBV9 and TRBJ1-2; D might be TRBD1 (6 bases). Between the trimmed V and J ends, which lost 4 bases and 5 bases, there was a span of 18 bases. Germline-derived CDR1 and CDR2 are SGDLS and YYNGEE. The CDR3 covers 15 residues. The DNA for the CDR3 is TGTGCCAGCAGCCCCACGTCACAGGGTCGGTATGGCTACACCTTC. This sequence encodes CASSPTSQGRYGYTF.

This clone was counted a few times. The chain combines TRBV5-4 with TRBJ1-2; 8 bases map to TRBD1. With V trimmed by 2 bases and J by 8 bases, 20 bases remained unmatched. Germline-derived CDR1 and CDR2 are SGHNT and YYREEE (reference sequence). There are 18 residues in the CDR3. The CDR3 DNA reads TGTGCCAGCAGCTTTTTGACAGGGGTTCGGAAGGATAGGAGGGGCTACACCTTC. It codes for CASSFLTGVRKDRRGYTF.

This sequence joins TRBV18 and TRBJ1-2; D is unresolved. Between the trimmed V and J ends, which lost 0 bases and 0 bases, there was a span of 11 bases. The CDR3 is 16 amino acids. The germline V gene encodes CDR1 KGHSH and CDR2 LQKENI. Here the CDR3 DNA reads TGTGCCAGCTCACCACCCATTACAAAAACTAACTATGGCTACACCTTC. Its translation is CASSPPITKTNYGYTF.

This chain links TRBV4-2 with TRBJ1-2; D uncertain. The ends were cut back, 1 base at V and 6 bases at J, with 15 bases in the middle. Germline V lookup: CDR1 LGHNA, CDR2 YNFKEQ. This CDR3 has 15 residues. The chain's CDR3 is CASSQANQASHGYTF. For the CDR3, the DNA is TGTGCCAGCAGCCAAGCGAACCAAGCCTCGCATGGCTACACCTTC.

V is TRBV19 and J is TRBJ1-6; D is unclear. The CDR3 totals 14 residues. The V gene lost 3 bases and the J gene lost 4 bases, with 7 bases spanning the gap. Germline values: CDR1 LNHDA, CDR2 SQIVND (reference sequence). The CDR3 is CASSIWRYNSPLHF. CDR3 DNA sequence: TGTGCCAGTAGTATTTGGAGATATAATTCACCCCTCCACTTT.

The chain employs TRBV3-1 (or the pseudogene TRBV3-2) and TRBJ1-2; D is perhaps TRBD1 (6 bases). V gave up 2 bases and J gave up 4 bases, with 17 bases separating them. The CDR3 sequence is 16 residues long. Per the germline V gene, CDR1 is LGHDT and CDR2 is YNNKEL (reference sequence). CDR3 loop: CASSQHTDSSFYGYTF. The DNA for the CDR3 is TGTGCCAGCAGCCAACATACGGACAGTAGCTTCTATGGCTACACCTTC.

The sample holds one count of this clone. The DNA for the CDR3 is TGTGCCAGCAGCTTGGAACTACTGGGTTCACCCCTCCACTTT. Amino acid sequence: CASSLELLGSPLHF. The chain employs TRBV5-5 and TRBJ1-6, with no clear D. The CDR3 totals 14 residues. Germline V CDR1 and CDR2: SGHKS, YYEKEE (reference sequence). The ends were cut back, 0 bases at V and 9 bases at J, with 10 bases in the middle.

V usage is TRBV18 and J usage is TRBJ2-3; unclear D gene. The V end lost 2 bases, the J end lost 5 bases, and 11 bases lay between the germline ends. The CDR3 length is 14 residues. Germline V gene sequence: CDR1 KGHSH, CDR2 LQKENI. CDR3 amino acids: CASSPRSGLDTQYF. The CDR3 DNA follows: TGTGCCAGCTCACCAAGGTCAGGTCTAGATACGCAGTATTTT.